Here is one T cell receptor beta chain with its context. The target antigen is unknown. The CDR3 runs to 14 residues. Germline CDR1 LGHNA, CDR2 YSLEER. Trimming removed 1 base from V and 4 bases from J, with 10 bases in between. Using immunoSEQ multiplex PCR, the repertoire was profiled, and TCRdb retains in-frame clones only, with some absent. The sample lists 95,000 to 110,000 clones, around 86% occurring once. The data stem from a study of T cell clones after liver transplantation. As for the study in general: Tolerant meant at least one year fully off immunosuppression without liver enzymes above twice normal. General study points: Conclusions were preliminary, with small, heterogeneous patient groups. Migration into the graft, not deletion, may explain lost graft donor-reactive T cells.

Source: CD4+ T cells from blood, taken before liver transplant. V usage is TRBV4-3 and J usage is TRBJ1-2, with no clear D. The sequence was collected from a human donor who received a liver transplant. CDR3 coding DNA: TGCGCCAGCAGCCAAGGAGGCGAGGGCTATGGCTACACCTTC. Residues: CASSQGGEGYGYTF.